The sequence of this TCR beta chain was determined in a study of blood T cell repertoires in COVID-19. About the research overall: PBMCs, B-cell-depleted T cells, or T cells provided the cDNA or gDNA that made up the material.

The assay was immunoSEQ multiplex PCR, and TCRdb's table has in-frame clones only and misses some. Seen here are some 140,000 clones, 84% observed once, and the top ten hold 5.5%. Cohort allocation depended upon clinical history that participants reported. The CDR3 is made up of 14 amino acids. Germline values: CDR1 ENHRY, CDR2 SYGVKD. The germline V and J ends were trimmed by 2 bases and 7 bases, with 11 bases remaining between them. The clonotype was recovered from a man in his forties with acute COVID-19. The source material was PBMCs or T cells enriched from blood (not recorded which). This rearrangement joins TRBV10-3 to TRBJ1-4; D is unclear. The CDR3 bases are TGTGCCATCAGTGAGGGTCTCCGGGGTGAAAAACTGTTTTTT. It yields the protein CAISEGLRGEKLFF.